The clone carrying this T cell receptor beta chain was detected a few times. Its matching antigen is unknown. The sample comes from a study of identical twins. Overall study findings and caveats: Modelling underestimated the level of out-of-frame TCR alpha sharing observed in monozygotic twins.

The CDR3 covers 14 residues. The V end was cut by 8 bases, the J end by 2 bases, with 14 bases between. Germline V gene data show CDR1 as MNHEY and CDR2 as SMNVEV (reference sequence). TCRdb used MiXCR to reprocess the 5' RACE reads, holding one entry per CDR3 protein. Of approximately 590,000 distinct CDR3 sequences listed, 9% to 10% were seen once; the top ten hold roughly 3%. Separately, the same data were catalogued under a study of yellow fever vaccine responses in identical twins.

This clonotype originated in a young woman in good health. The sample comprised PBMCs. The J gene is TRBJ2-3, the V gene TRBV27; no clear D gene. The CDR3 sequence: CASSWQTDTDTQYF. As DNA, the CDR3 is TGTGCCAGCTCGTGGCAGACGGACACAGATACGCAGTATTTT.